This T cell receptor (beta chain) was captured in a study of technical replicates of blood from four donors. Germline assignment: CDR1 SGDLS and CDR2 YYNGEE. The CDR3 runs to 14 residues. The trim removed 0 bases at V and 7 bases at J, leaving 2 bases unmatched. Only in-frame clones appear in the TCRdb table, and some are missing; sequencing was by immunoSEQ multiplex PCR. The sample includes about 85,000 clones, around 94% of them seen just once. This chain links TRBV9 with TRBJ2-7; 12 bases fit TRBD2. Sequencing was carried out using T cells isolated from PBMCs. The sequence was obtained from a human donor in good health. CDR3: CASSVGLAGGEQYF. CDR3 in DNA: TGTGCCAGCAGCGTAGGGCTAGCGGGGGGGGAGCAGTACTTC. The full variable domain, with the rest looked up from reference TRBV9 and TRBJ2-7, is DSGVTQTPKHLITATGQRVTLRCSPRSGDLSVYWYQQSLDQGLQFLIQYYNGEERAKGNILERFSAQQFPDLHSELNLSSLELGDSALYFCASSVGLAGGEQYFGPGTRLTVT.